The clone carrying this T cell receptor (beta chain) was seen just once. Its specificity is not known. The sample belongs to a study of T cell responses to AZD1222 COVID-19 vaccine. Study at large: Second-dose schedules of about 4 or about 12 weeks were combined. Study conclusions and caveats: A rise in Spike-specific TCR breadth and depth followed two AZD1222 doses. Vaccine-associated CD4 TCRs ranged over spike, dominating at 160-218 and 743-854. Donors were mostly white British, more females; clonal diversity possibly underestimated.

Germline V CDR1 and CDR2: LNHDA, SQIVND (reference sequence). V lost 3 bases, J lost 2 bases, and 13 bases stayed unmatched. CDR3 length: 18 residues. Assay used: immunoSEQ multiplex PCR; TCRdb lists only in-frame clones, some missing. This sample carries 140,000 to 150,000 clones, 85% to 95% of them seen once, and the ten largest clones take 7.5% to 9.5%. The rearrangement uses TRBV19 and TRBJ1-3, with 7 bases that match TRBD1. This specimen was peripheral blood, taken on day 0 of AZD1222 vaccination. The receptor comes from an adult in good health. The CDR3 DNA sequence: TGTGCCAGTAGTATGGGGAGGACAGGATTAGGAGCTGGAAACACCATATATTTT. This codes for CASSMGRTGLGAGNTIYF. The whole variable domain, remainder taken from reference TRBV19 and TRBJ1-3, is DGGITQSPKYLFRKEGQNVTLSCEQNLNHDAMYWYRQDPGQGLRLIYYSQIVNDFQKGDIAEGYSVSREKKESFPLTVTSAQKNPTAFYLCASSMGRTGLGAGNTIYFGEGSWLTVV.